The next 4 T cell receptor beta chains were all read from a single sample in a study of blood T cell repertoires in acute mononucleosis. Regarding the study as a whole: Public beta motifs plus an AV5-AJ31 alpha motif appeared to drive GLC-BM selection.

TCRdb keeps only in-frame clones here, not all; method: immunoSEQ multiplex PCR. The sample lists roughly 2,200 clones, approximately 67% occurring once. Time point defined: acute infectious mononucleosis, at clinical presentation within 2 weeks of symptom onset (visit 1). Sequenced here: EBV GLC epitope tetramer+ CD8+ T cells sorted from PBMCs, sampled during acute infectious mononucleosis. Specified subset: CD8 T cells binding tetramer with EBV BMLF1 280-288 peptide (GLC-BM). These receptor sequences come from a woman in her late teens or twenties with infectious mononucleosis caused by EBV.

The rearrangement joins TRBV11-2 to TRBJ2-3, with 7 positions matching TRBD2. V shed 1 base and J 2 bases; nucleotides not matched to a gene: 12. Germline lookup yields CDR1 SGHAT and CDR2 FQNNGV. This CDR3 is built from 18 residues. This chain's CDR3 is CASSLVIAGAGHTDTQYF. The CDR3 DNA follows: TGTGCCAGCAGCTTAGTCATCGCGGGAGCAGGGCACACAGATACGCAGTATTTT.

This clone has just a few counts. This sequence joins TRBV29-1 and TRBJ1-4; a weak D match, TRBD1 (6 bases). The germline V gene encodes CDR1 SQVTM and CDR2 ANQGSEA. CDR3 length: 13 residues. With 4 bases removed from V and 12 bases from J, the gap between germline ends came to 18 bases. CDR3 sequence reads: CSVGSQGTNELFF. CDR3 DNA sequence: TGCAGCGTTGGGTCACAGGGAACTAATGAACTGTTTTTT.

Points on this clone: A read error is likely here: a far larger clone is one base away. The limits of the CDR3 on the DNA are not certain, so only TCRdb's listed CDR3 is given. Other DNA sequences within the sample encode an identical CDR3. The V and J genes are TRBV11-2 and TRBJ2-7; the table's TRBD2 call for D was not verified on the DNA. The CDR3 extends over 16 residues, inclusive of both ends. The germline CDR1 and CDR2 sequences are SGHAT and FQNNGV. CDR3 sequence: CASSLAWVAGGNEQYF.

A word on this clone: No DNA is shown, since the ends of the CDR3 on it are uncertain; the CDR3 is the one TCRdb lists. CDR3 residues: CSVGTGGTNEKNCFF. V is TRBV29-1 and J is TRBJ1-4; the D call of TRBD1 is as the table states it, not checked on the DNA. Termini included, the CDR3 measures 15 amino acids. CDR1 is SQVTM, CDR2 ANQGSEA, per germline.